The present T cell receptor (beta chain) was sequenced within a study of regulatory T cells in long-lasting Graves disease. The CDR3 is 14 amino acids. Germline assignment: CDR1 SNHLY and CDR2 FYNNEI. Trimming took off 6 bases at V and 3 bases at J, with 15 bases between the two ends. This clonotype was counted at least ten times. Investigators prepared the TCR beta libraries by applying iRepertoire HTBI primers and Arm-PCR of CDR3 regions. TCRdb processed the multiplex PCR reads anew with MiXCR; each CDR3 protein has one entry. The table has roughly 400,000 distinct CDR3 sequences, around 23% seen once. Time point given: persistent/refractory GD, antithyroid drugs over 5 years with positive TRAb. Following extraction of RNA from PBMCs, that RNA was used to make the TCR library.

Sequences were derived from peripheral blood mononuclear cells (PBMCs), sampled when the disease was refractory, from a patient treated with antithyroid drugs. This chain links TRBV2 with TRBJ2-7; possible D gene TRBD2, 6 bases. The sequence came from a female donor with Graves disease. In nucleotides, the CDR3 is TGTGCCAGCAGAAACTCGGGAGTCGTCTACGAGCAGTACTTC. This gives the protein CASRNSGVVYEQYF.